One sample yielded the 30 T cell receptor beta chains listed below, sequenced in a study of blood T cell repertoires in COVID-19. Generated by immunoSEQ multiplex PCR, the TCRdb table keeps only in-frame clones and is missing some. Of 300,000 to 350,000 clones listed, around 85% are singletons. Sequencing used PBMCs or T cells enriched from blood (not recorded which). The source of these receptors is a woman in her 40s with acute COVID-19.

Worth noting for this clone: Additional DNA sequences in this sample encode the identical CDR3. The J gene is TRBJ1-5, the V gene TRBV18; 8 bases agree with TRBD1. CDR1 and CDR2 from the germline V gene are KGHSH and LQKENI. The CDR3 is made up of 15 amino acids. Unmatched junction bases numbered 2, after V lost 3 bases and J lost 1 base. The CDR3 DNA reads TGTGCCAGCTCACCTCAGGGGGCCAGCAATCAGCCCCAGCATTTT. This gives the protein CASSPQGASNQPQHF. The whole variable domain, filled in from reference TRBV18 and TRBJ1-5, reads NAGVMQNPRHLVRRRGQEARLRCSPMKGHSHVYWYRQLPEEGLKFMVYLQKENIIDESGMPKERFSAEFPKEGPSILRIQQVVRGDSAAYFCASSPQGASNQPQHFGDGTRLSIL.

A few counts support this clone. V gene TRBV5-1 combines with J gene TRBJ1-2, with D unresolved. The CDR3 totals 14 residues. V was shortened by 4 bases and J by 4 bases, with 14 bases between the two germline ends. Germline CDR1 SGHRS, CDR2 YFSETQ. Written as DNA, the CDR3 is TGCGCCAGCAGCAAAGAGGGCTCCCCCTATGGCTACACCTTC. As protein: CASSKEGSPYGYTF. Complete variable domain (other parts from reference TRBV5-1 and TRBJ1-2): KAGVTQTPRYLIKTRGQQVTLSCSPISGHRSVSWYQQTPGQGLQFLFEYFSETQRNKGNFPGRFSGRQFSNSRSEMNVSTLELGDSALYLCASSKEGSPYGYTFGSGTRLTVV.

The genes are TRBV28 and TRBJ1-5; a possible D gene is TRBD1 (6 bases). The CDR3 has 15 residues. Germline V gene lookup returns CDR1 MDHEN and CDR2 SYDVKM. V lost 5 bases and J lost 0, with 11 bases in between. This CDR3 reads CASSTGQTSNQPQHF. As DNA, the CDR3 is TGTGCCAGCAGTACAGGGCAAACTAGCAATCAGCCCCAGCATTTT. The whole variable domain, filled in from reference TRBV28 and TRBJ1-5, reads DVKVTQSSRYLVKRTGEKVFLECVQDMDHENMFWYRQDPGLGLRLIYFSYDVKMKEKGDIPEGYSVSREKKERFSLILESASTNQTSMYLCASSTGQTSNQPQHFGDGTRLSIL.

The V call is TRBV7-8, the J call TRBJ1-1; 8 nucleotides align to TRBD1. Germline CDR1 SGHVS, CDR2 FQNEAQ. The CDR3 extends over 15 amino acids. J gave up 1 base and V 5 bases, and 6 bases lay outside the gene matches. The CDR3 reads CASSPGTGWNTEAFF. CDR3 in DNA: TGTGCCAGCAGCCCCGGGACAGGCTGGAACACTGAAGCTTTCTTT.

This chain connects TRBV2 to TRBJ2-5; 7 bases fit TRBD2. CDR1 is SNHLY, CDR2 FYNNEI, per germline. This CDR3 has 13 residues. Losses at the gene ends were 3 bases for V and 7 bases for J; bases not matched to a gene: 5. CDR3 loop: CASSDNWGGTQYF. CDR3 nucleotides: TGTGCCAGCAGTGATAATTGGGGGGGGACCCAGTACTTC.

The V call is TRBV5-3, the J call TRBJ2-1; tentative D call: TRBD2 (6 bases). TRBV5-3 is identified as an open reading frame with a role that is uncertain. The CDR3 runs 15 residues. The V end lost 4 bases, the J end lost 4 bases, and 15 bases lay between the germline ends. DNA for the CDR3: TGTGCCAGAAGCCGGACAAGCGGGTCTTACAATGAGCAGTTCTTC. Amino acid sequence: CARSRTSGSYNEQFF.

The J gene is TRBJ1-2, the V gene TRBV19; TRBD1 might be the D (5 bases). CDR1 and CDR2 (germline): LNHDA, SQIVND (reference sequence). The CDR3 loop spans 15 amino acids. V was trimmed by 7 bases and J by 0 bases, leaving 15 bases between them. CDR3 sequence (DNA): TGTGCCAGTATCAACAGGAAAGCAGCTAACTATGGCTACACCTTC. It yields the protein CASINRKAANYGYTF.

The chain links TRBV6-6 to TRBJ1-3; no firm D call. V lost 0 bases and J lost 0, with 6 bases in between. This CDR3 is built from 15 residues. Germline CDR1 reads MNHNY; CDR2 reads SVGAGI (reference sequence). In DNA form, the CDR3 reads TGTGCCAGCAGTTACTCTAGTTTCTCTGGAAACACCATATATTTT. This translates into CASSYSSFSGNTIYF.

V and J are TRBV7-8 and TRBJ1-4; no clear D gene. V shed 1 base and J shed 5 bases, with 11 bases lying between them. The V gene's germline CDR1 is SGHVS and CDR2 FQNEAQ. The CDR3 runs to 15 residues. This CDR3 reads CASSLGGIRNEKLFF. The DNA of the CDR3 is TGTGCCAGCAGCTTAGGAGGGATTCGCAATGAAAAACTGTTTTTT.

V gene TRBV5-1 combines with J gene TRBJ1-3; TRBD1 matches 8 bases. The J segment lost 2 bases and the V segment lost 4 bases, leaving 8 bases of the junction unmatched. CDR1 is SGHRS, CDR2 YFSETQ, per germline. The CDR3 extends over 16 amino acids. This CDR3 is CASSTNPTGAGNTIYF. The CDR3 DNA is TGCGCCAGCAGCACCAATCCGACAGGGGCTGGAAACACCATATATTTT.

This CDR3 is CATKTGPSEAFF. The CDR3 region has the DNA TGTGCCACCAAGACAGGACCTTCTGAAGCTTTCTTT. The V call is TRBV6-5, the J call TRBJ1-1, with D possibly matching TRBD1 (6 bases). V was shortened by 10 bases and J by 6 bases, with 15 bases between the two germline ends. Germline V gene lookup returns CDR1 MNHEY and CDR2 SVGAGI. CDR3 size: 12 residues.

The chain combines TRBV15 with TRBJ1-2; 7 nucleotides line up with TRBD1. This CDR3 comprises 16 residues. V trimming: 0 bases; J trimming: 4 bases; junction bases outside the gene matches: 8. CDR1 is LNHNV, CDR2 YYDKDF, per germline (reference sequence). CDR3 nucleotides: TGTGCCACCAGCAGAGATCCGACAGGGCTATTCTATGGCTACACCTTC. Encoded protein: CATSRDPTGLFYGYTF.

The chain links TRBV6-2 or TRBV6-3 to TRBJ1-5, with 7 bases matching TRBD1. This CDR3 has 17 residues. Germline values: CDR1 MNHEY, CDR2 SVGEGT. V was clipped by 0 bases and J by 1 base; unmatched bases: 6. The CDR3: CASSYSKGAPSNQPQHF. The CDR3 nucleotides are TGTGCCAGCAGTTACTCTAAGGGGGCACCAAGCAATCAGCCCCAGCATTTT.

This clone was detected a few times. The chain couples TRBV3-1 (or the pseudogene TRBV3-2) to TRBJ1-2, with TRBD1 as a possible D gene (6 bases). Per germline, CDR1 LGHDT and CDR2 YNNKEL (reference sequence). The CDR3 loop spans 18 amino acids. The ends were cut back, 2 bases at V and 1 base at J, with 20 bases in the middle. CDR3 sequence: CASSQPSRGRDNNYGYTF. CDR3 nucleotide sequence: TGTGCCAGCAGCCAACCTTCAAGGGGCAGGGACAATAACTATGGCTACACCTTC.

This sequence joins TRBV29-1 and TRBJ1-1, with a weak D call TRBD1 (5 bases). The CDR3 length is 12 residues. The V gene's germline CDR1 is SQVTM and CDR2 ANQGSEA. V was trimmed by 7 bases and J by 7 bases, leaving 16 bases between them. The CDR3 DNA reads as TGCAGCGCCCGCAGCCCCACAGGTGAAGCTTTCTTT. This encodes CSARSPTGEAFF.

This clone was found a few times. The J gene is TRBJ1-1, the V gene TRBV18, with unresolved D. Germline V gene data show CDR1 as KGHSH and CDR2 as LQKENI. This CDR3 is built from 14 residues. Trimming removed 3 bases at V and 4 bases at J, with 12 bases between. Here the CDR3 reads CASSPRAGTTEAFF. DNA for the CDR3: TGTGCCAGCTCACCCCGAGCAGGAACCACTGAAGCTTTCTTT.

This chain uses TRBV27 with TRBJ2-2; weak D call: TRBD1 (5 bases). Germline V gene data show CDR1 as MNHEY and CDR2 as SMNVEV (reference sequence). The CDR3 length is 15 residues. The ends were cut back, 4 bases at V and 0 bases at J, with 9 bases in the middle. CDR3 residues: CASSWQGANTGELFF. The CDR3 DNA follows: TGTGCCAGCAGTTGGCAGGGTGCGAACACCGGGGAGCTGTTTTTT.

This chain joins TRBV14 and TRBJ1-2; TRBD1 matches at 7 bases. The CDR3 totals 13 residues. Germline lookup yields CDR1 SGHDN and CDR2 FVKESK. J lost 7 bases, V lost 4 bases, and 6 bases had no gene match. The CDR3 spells CASSLNRGGGYTF. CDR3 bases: TGTGCCAGCAGCCTAAACAGGGGAGGTGGCTACACCTTC.

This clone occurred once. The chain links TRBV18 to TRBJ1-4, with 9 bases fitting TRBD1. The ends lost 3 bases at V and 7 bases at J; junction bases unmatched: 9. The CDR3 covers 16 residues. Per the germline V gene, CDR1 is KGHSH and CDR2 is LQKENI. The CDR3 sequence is CASSPTTGTGTEKLFF. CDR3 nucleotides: TGTGCCAGCTCACCGACGACCGGGACAGGGACTGAAAAACTGTTTTTT.

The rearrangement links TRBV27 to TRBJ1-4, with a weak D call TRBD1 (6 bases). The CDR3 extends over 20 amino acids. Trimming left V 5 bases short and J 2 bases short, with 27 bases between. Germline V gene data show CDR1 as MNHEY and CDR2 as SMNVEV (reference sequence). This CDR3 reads CASSPENRVGLVRTNEKLFF. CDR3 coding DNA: TGTGCCAGCAGTCCAGAAAACAGGGTAGGGTTAGTGCGGACTAATGAAAAACTGTTTTTT.

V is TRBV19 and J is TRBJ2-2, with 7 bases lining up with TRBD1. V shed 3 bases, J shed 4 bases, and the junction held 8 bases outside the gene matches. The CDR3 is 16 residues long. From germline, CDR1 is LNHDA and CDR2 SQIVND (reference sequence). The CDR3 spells CASSIQGTDLTGELFF. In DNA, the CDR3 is TGTGCCAGTAGTATTCAAGGGACAGATCTCACCGGGGAGCTGTTTTTT.

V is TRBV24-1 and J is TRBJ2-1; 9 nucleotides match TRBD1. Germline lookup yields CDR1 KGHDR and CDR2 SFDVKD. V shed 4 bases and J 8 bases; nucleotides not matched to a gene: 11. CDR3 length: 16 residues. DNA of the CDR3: TGTGCCACCAGTGAGACCGGGACAGGGTCTGCCTATGAGCAGTTCTTC. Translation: CATSETGTGSAYEQFF.

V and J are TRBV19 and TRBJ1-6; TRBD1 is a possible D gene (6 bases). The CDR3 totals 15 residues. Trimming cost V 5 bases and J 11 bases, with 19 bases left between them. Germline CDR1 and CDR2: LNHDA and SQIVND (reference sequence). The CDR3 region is CASSADRTGMAPLHF. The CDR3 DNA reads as TGTGCCAGTAGTGCGGACAGAACGGGGATGGCACCCCTCCACTTT.

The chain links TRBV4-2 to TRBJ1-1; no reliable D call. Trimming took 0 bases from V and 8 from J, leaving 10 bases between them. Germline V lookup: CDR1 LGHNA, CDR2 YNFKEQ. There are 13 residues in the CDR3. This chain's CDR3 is CASSQDPREEAFF. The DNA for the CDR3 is TGTGCCAGCAGCCAAGATCCAAGGGAGGAAGCTTTCTTT.

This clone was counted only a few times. CDR3 loop: CASSPKTEAFF. CDR3 in DNA: TGTGCCAGCAGCCCCAAAACTGAAGCTTTCTTT. The chain recombines TRBV7-2 with TRBJ1-1; D call uncertain. Germline values: CDR1 SGHTA, CDR2 FQGNSA. The V gene lost 5 bases and the J gene lost 5 bases, with 6 bases spanning the gap. The CDR3 is 11 residues long.

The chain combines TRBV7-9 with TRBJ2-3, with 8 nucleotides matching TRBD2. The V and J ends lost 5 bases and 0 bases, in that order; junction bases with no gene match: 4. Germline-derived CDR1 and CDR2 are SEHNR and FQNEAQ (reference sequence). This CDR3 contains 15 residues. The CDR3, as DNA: TGTGCCAGCAGCCGGGGACTAGGGAGCACAGATACGCAGTATTTT. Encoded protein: CASSRGLGSTDTQYF.

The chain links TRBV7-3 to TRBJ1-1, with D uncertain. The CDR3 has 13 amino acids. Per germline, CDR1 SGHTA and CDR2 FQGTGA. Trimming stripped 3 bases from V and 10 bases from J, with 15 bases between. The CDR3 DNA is TGTGCCAGCAGCTTTGATTCGGTGGGAGTAGCTTTCTTT. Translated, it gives CASSFDSVGVAFF. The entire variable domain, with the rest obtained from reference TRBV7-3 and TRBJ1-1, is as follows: GAGVSQTPSNKVTEKGKYVELRCDPISGHTALYWYRQSLGQGPEFLIYFQGTGAADDSGLPNDRFFAVRPEGSVSTLKIQRTERGDSAVYLCASSFDSVGVAFFGQGTRLTVV.

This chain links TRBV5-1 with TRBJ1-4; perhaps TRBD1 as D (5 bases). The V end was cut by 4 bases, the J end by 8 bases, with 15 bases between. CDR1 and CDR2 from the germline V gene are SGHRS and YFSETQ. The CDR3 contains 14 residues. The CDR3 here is CASSPGGLREKLFF. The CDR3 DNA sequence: TGCGCCAGCAGCCCGGGGGGTTTGAGAGAAAAACTGTTTTTT.

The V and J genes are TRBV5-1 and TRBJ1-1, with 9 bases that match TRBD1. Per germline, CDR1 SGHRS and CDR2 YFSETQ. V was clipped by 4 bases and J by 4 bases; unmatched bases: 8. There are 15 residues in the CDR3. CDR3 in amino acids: CASSRGQGMGTEAFF. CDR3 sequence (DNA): TGCGCCAGCAGCCGCGGACAGGGGATGGGCACTGAAGCTTTCTTT.

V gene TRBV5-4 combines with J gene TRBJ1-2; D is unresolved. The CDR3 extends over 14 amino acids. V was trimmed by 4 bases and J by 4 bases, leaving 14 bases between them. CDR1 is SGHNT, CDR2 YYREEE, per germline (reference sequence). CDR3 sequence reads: CASSAPGASYGYTF. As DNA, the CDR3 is TGTGCCAGCAGCGCTCCCGGAGCTAGCTATGGCTACACCTTC.